Shown below are 24 T cell receptor beta chains from a single sample sequenced in a study of beta chain features in type 1 diabetes. Overall study results and limits: Shorter TCRB CDR3s, moderately but significantly so, marked every one of the four CD4+ subsets in Type 1 diabetes patients.

No cognate antigen is known for these TCRs. As every portion of the isolated RNA was reverse transcribed, the sequencing read expressed TCRB transcripts. Repertoires were generated with immunoSEQ multiplex PCR, while TCRdb's copy carries only in-frame clones and drops some. This sample carries 400,000 or so clones, around 9.6% of them seen once, and the ten largest clones take about 0.6%. The sequencing input was central memory CD4+ T cells from blood. All receptors derive from a man younger than 45 with type 1 diabetes.

V usage is TRBV18 and J usage is TRBJ2-7; 10 bases fit TRBD1. Trimming at V came to 5 bases and at J to 5 bases, leaving 6 bases not matched to a gene. The germline V gene has CDR1 KGHSH and CDR2 LQKENI. The CDR3 is 14 amino acids. The CDR3 spells CASSSRQGADEQYF. DNA of the CDR3: TGTGCCAGCTCAAGCCGACAGGGGGCAGACGAGCAGTACTTC.

This clone was seen only a few times. The chain uses TRBV7-2 and TRBJ2-2, with a tentative D call TRBD2 (5 bases). The CDR3 extends over 12 amino acids. V was trimmed by 3 bases and J by 7 bases, leaving 6 bases between them. Germline V lookup: CDR1 SGHTA, CDR2 FQGNSA. The CDR3 region has the DNA TGTGCCAGCAGCTTCCGGGGCGGGGAGCTGTTTTTT. This codes for CASSFRGGELFF.

The rearrangement links TRBV5-6 to TRBJ2-7; TRBD1 matches at 7 bases. The CDR3 has 14 residues. Per the germline V gene, CDR1 is SGHDT and CDR2 is YYEEEE. With V trimmed by 5 bases and J by 2 bases, 7 bases remained unmatched. Here the CDR3 DNA reads TGTGCCAGCAGTTCCGGGACAGAAACCTACGAGCAGTACTTC. It translates to CASSSGTETYEQYF.

The chain couples TRBV6-1 to TRBJ2-7; TRBD2 is a possible D gene (7 bases). CDR3 size: 13 residues. V was clipped by 11 bases and J by 6 bases, with 20 bases between them. CDR1 MNHNS and CDR2 SASEGT come from the germline V gene. Here the CDR3 reads CASHDRGGSEQYF. The CDR3 bases are TGTGCCTCACACGATAGGGGGGGCAGCGAGCAGTACTTC.

This chain links TRBV6-5 with TRBJ1-2; 12 bases map to TRBD1. V trimming: 0 bases; J trimming: 4 bases; junction bases outside the gene matches: 3. Germline lookup yields CDR1 MNHEY and CDR2 SVGAGI. The CDR3 is 16 amino acids. CDR3 nucleotides: TGTGCCAGCAGTTACTCGGGACAGGGGGCTTCCTATGGCTACACCTTC. This codes for CASSYSGQGASYGYTF.

The sample holds a few counts of this clone. The chain uses TRBV19 and TRBJ1-5; the D gene is possibly TRBD1 (6 bases). The length of the CDR3 is 15 residues. Germline V gene sequence: CDR1 LNHDA, CDR2 SQIVND (reference sequence). V dropped 8 bases and J dropped 9 bases, with 23 bases sitting between them. CDR3 protein: CASGHGTKGLRPQHF. The CDR3 coding sequence is TGTGCCAGTGGACACGGGACAAAGGGCCTAAGGCCCCAGCATTTT.

The chain joins TRBV11-3 to TRBJ2-3, with D perhaps matching TRBD1 (7 bases). This CDR3 spans 16 amino acids. Trimming left V 5 bases short and J 5 bases short, with 20 bases between. Germline CDR1 reads SGHNT; CDR2 reads YENEEA. CDR3 sequence (DNA): TGTGCCAGCAGCCGAAAGATCAGGGGGGCAGGAGATACGCAGTATTTT. Its protein product is CASSRKIRGAGDTQYF.

V gene TRBV29-1 combines with J gene TRBJ1-4, with D maybe TRBD1 (5 bases). CDR1 is SQVTM and CDR2 is ANQGSEA in the germline V gene. CDR3 length equals 15 residues. Trimming left V 0 bases short and J 5 bases short, with 13 bases between. As DNA, the CDR3 is TGCAGCGTTGAAGATCGGGGAGGGGTAAATGAAAAACTGTTTTTT. It specifies CSVEDRGGVNEKLFF.

The J gene is TRBJ2-5, the V gene TRBV27; 13 nucleotides line up with TRBD2. The V and J ends lost 9 bases and 5 bases, in that order; junction bases with no gene match: 6. The CDR3 sequence is 14 residues long. CDR1 and CDR2 (germline): MNHEY, SMNVEV (reference sequence). The CDR3 coding sequence is TGTGCCAGTCGGACTAGCGGGAGCCGGGAGACCCAGTACTTC. It encodes CASRTSGSRETQYF.

This clone turned up a few times. The rearrangement joins TRBV5-1 to TRBJ2-5, with TRBD2 matching 7 bases. The germline gives CDR1 SGHRS, CDR2 YFSETQ. V lost 5 bases to trimming and J lost 4 bases; unmatched junction nucleotides: 5. The CDR3 is made up of 13 amino acids. This CDR3 reads CASSPGTIETQYF. CDR3 coding DNA: TGCGCCAGCAGTCCTGGGACTATAGAGACCCAGTACTTC.

The CDR3 protein is CASSAEGHNTEAFF. The CDR3 DNA reads as TGTGCCAGCAGCGCCGAGGGCCACAACACTGAAGCTTTCTTT. V gene TRBV9 combines with J gene TRBJ1-1; D unclear. The CDR3 has 14 amino acids. V lost 3 bases to trimming and J lost 2 bases, with 11 bases between them. Germline V gene data show CDR1 as SGDLS and CDR2 as YYNGEE.

On this clone: The same CDR3 also results from other DNA sequences found in this sample. V gene TRBV6-5 combines with J gene TRBJ1-2; D is unresolved. CDR1 is MNHEY and CDR2 is SVGAGI in the germline V gene. CDR3 length: 14 amino acids. V gave up 2 bases and J gave up 4 bases, with 11 bases separating them. CDR3 bases: TGTGCCAGCAGTTACGACCGGGCCCCCTATGGCTACACCTTC. Its translation is CASSYDRAPYGYTF.

The V and J genes are TRBV7-2 and TRBJ2-1, with D possibly being TRBD2 (6 bases). Germline V gene lookup returns CDR1 SGHTA and CDR2 FQGNSA. The CDR3 consists of 14 residues. The V end lost 5 bases, the J end lost 5 bases, and 13 bases lay between the germline ends. CDR3 in DNA: TGTGCCAGCAGCACGGGACTTACCAACAATGAGCAGTTCTTC. Its translation: CASSTGLTNNEQFF.

This clone was found a few times. V gene TRBV4-2 combines with J gene TRBJ2-1; TRBD1 matches at 10 bases. The V gene's germline CDR1 is LGHNA and CDR2 YNFKEQ. The V gene end was trimmed by 5 bases and the J gene end by 8 bases; junction bases not matched to a gene: 12. The CDR3 is 16 residues long. In nucleotides, the CDR3 is TGTGCCAGCAGCTTGGCCGCCGGGGACAGGGGCCATGAGCAGTTCTTC. Translating gives CASSLAAGDRGHEQFF.

The chain joins TRBV27 to TRBJ2-3; D possibly corresponds to TRBD2 (5 bases). The germline V and J ends were trimmed by 10 bases and 6 bases, with 14 bases remaining between them. Germline-derived CDR1 and CDR2 are MNHEY and SMNVEV (reference sequence). The CDR3 runs 12 residues. The CDR3 sequence: CATGRRPDTQYF. Here the CDR3 DNA reads TGTGCCACAGGACGGAGGCCCGATACGCAGTATTTT.

This clone was detected a few times. The rearrangement links TRBV27 to TRBJ1-4; 11 nucleotides align to TRBD1. The CDR3 is made up of 14 amino acids. The V segment lost 6 bases and the J segment 5 bases; nucleotides outside the gene matches: 2. Germline-derived CDR1 and CDR2 are MNHEY and SMNVEV (reference sequence). In DNA form, the CDR3 reads TGTGCCAGCAGGGGGACAGGGGGAAATGAAAAACTGTTTTTT. Protein product: CASRGTGGNEKLFF.

This clone was picked up a small number of times. The J gene is TRBJ2-7, the V gene TRBV28; D is ambiguous. Per the germline V gene, CDR1 is MDHEN and CDR2 is SYDVKM. CDR3 length: 13 residues. V lost 6 bases to trimming and J lost 5 bases, with 14 bases between them. The CDR3 loop reads CASSTTRSNEQYF. DNA of the CDR3: TGTGCCAGCAGCACAACTCGGAGCAACGAGCAGTACTTC.

J is TRBJ2-6 and V is TRBV18; 7 nucleotides align to TRBD1. From germline, CDR1 is KGHSH and CDR2 LQKENI. The CDR3 contains 17 residues. V shed 4 bases, J shed 0 bases, and the junction held 6 bases outside the gene matches. CDR3 protein: CASSRPGQSSGANVLTF. The DNA of the CDR3 is TGTGCCAGCTCACGACCGGGACAGAGCTCTGGGGCCAACGTCCTGACTTTC.

This clone was recorded a few times. The chain joins TRBV2 to TRBJ2-3; the match to TRBD2 covers 7 bases. CDR3 length: 16 amino acids. CDR1 is SNHLY, CDR2 FYNNEI, per germline. Trimming at V came to 6 bases and at J to 7 bases, leaving 16 bases not matched to a gene. For the CDR3, the DNA is TGTGCCAGCAGCCCACCCGGTAGTGGGAGGGAGAATACGCAGTATTTT. Its translation: CASSPPGSGRENTQYF.

The V call is TRBV27, the J call TRBJ1-1; D is unresolved. V lost 7 bases and J 0 bases, leaving 15 bases between the germline ends. CDR1 and CDR2 (germline): MNHEY, SMNVEV (reference sequence). This CDR3 has 15 residues. The CDR3 DNA sequence: TGTGCCAGCACCCCCGAAAGTGCGATGAACACTGAAGCTTTCTTT. It is translated as CASTPESAMNTEAFF.

This clone showed up just a few times. At the DNA level, this CDR3 is encoded by other sequences in the same sample as well. The V and J genes are TRBV28 and TRBJ2-3; TRBD1 matches 7 bases. Germline V CDR1 and CDR2: MDHEN, SYDVKM. CDR3 length equals 12 residues. The V gene end was trimmed by 5 bases and the J gene end by 6 bases; junction bases not matched to a gene: 2. For the CDR3, the DNA is TGTGCCAGCAGTCCACAGGGGGATACGCAGTATTTT. Its translation is CASSPQGDTQYF.

This clone has a handful of counts. The chain combines TRBV11-3 with TRBJ2-1; TRBD1 matches 7 bases. Germline V CDR1 and CDR2: SGHNT, YENEEA. The J segment lost 4 bases and the V segment lost 4 bases, leaving 10 bases of the junction unmatched. The CDR3 runs 16 residues. The DNA for the CDR3 is TGTGCCAGCAGCTCCTTCCGGGACAGATTGTACAATGAGCAGTTCTTC. Protein: CASSSFRDRLYNEQFF.

The chain is built from TRBV7-8 and TRBJ2-3; 7 bases match TRBD1. This CDR3 has 17 residues. The junction had 11 bases not matched to a gene; V was cut back by 5 bases and J by 0 bases. CDR1 and CDR2 (germline): SGHVS, FQNEAQ. The CDR3: CASSLGPGQYSTDTQYF. Here the CDR3 DNA reads TGTGCCAGCAGCCTGGGTCCGGGACAGTATAGCACAGATACGCAGTATTTT.

This clone was observed a handful of times. J is TRBJ1-4 and V is TRBV6-1, with 7 bases lining up with TRBD1. Germline V gene lookup returns CDR1 MNHNS and CDR2 SASEGT. The CDR3 extends over 14 amino acids. The J segment lost 8 bases and the V segment lost 6 bases, leaving 9 bases of the junction unmatched. The CDR3 nucleotides read TGTGCCAGCAGCTGGCAACAGGGGAAGGAAAAACTGTTTTTT. The encoded protein is CASSWQQGKEKLFF.